This entry lists 5 T cell receptor beta chains sequenced from one sample in a study of T cells after yellow fever vaccination. TCRdb used MiXCR to reprocess the 5' RACE reads, holding one entry per CDR3 protein. The sample consists of 400,000 to 650,000 distinct CDR3 sequences, 20% to 25% of them appearing once. The sample was PBMCs, taken less than 25 days after the first yellow fever vaccination. The receptors here all came from a man between 18 and 35 years old who received the YFV17D yellow fever vaccine.

The CDR3, as DNA: TGTGCCAGCCGGGGGGGGTTGAGGAATGAGCAGTTCTTC. It is translated as CASRGGLRNEQFF. The chain couples TRBV6-2 or TRBV6-3 to TRBJ2-1, with TRBD2 matching 8 bases. Germline lookup yields CDR1 MNHEY and CDR2 SVGEGT. V shed 8 bases and J 7 bases; nucleotides not matched to a gene: 7. This CDR3 contains 13 residues.

This chain links TRBV11-2 with TRBJ1-4; the D gene is possibly TRBD1 (5 bases). This CDR3 region has 14 residues. The germline CDR1 and CDR2 sequences are SGHAT and FQNNGV. The germline V and J ends were trimmed by 3 bases and 7 bases, with 12 bases remaining between them. For the CDR3, the DNA is TGTGCCAGCAGCTTTGCAGGGTCCGGTGAAAAACTGTTTTTT. Protein product: CASSFAGSGEKLFF.

This clonotype was seen only a few times. This sequence joins TRBV16 and TRBJ2-5, with D hard to call. The CDR3 runs to 14 residues. The germline CDR1 and CDR2 sequences are KGHSY and FQNENV. Between the trimmed V and J ends, which lost 1 base and 2 bases, there was a span of 8 bases. In DNA, the CDR3 is TGTGCCAGCAGCCAATTGTCAAGACAAGAGACCCAGTACTTC. It codes for CASSQLSRQETQYF.

The sample holds a few counts of this clonotype. The chain recombines TRBV20-1 with TRBJ1-1; TRBD1 agrees at 12 bases. The CDR3 totals 16 residues. CDR1 DFQATT and CDR2 SNEGSKA come from the germline V gene (reference sequence). Trimming cost V 6 bases and J 2 bases; bases outside gene matches: 10. CDR3 sequence (DNA): TGCAGTGCCCAGCCCGGGACAGGGGGCTATAACACTGAAGCTTTCTTT. Amino acid sequence: CSAQPGTGGYNTEAFF.

The sample holds a few counts of this clonotype. The rearrangement links TRBV19 to TRBJ2-5; D is possibly TRBD1 (6 bases). Trimming shortened V by 5 bases and J by 2 bases, and 9 bases separated the two germline ends. The V gene's germline CDR1 is LNHDA and CDR2 SQIVND (reference sequence). The CDR3 is made up of 13 amino acids. DNA of the CDR3: TGTGCCAGTAGTGCAGGGGCGCAAGAGACCCAGTACTTC. Translating it yields CASSAGAQETQYF.